This entry describes one TCR beta chain. The data originate from a study of T cells in tumors and immune-related adverse events. Germline CDR1 WNHNN, CDR2 SYGVQD (reference sequence). Trimming took 2 bases from V and 5 from J, leaving 13 bases between them. The CDR3 consists of 14 residues. The protocol was immunoSEQ multiplex PCR, while the TCRdb copy is restricted to in-frame clones and leaves out a portion. The sample gives roughly 10,000 clones, roughly 92% of which show up once; 1.5% is in the top ten. This TCR was recovered from a female donor with metastatic renal cell carcinoma. The chain uses TRBV10-1 and TRBJ2-7, with D hard to call. Sequences were derived from lymph node tissue, sampled from a patient treated with anti-PD-1 therapy. This chain's CDR3 is CASSEAPLVDEQYF. The CDR3 nucleotides read TGCGCCAGCAGTGAGGCCCCCCTTGTGGACGAGCAGTACTTC.